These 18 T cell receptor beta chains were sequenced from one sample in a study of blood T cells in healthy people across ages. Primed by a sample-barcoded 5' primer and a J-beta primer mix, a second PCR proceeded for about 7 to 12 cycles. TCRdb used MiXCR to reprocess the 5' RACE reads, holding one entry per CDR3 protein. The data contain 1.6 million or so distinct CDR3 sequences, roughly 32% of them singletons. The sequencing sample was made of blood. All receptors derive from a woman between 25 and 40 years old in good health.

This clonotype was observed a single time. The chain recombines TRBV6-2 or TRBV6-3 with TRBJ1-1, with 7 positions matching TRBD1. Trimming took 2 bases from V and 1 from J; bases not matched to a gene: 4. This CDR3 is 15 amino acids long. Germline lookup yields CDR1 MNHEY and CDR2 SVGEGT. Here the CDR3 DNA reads TGTGCCAGCAGTTACACAGGGGCCGAGAACACTGAAGCTTTCTTT. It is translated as CASSYTGAENTEAFF.

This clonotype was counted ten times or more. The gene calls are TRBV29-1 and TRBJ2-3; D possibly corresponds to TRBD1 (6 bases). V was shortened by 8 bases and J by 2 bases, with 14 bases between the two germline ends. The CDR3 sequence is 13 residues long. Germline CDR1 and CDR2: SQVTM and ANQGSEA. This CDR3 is CSFRDTTTDTQYF. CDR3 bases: TGCAGCTTCCGGGACACTACCACAGATACGCAGTATTTT.

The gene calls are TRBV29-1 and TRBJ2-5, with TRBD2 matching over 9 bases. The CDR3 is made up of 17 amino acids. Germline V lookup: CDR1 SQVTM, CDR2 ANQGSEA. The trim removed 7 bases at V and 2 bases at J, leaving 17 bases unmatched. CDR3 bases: TGCAGCGCCGGCTTGGGCGGGAGGGCCCCCGGGCAAGAGACCCAGTACTTC. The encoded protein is CSAGLGGRAPGQETQYF.

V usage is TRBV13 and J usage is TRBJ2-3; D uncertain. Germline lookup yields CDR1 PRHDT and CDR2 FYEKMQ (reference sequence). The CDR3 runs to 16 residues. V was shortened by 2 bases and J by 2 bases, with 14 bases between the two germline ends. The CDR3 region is CASSLKPPTYTDTQYF. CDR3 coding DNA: TGTGCCAGCAGCTTAAAACCCCCAACGTACACAGATACGCAGTATTTT.

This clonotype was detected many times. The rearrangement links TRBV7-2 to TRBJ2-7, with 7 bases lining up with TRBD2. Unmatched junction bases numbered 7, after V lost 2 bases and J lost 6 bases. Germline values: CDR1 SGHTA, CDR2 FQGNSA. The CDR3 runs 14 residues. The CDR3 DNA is TGTGCCAGCAGCTTACAATTTGGCGGGAGCGAGCAGTACTTC. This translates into CASSLQFGGSEQYF. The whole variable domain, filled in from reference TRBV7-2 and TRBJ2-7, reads GAGVSQSPSNKVTEKGKDVELRCDPISGHTALYWYRQSLGQGLEFLIYFQGNSAPDKSGLPSDRFSAERTGGSVSTLTIQRTQQEDSAVYLCASSLQFGGSEQYFGPGTRLTVT.

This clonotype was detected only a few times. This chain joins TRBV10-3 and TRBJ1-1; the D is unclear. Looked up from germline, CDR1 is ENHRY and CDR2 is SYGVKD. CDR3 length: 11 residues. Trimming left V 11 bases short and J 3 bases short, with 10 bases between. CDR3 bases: TGTGCCTCCGGGCACTACACTGAAGCTTTCTTT. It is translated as CASGHYTEAFF.

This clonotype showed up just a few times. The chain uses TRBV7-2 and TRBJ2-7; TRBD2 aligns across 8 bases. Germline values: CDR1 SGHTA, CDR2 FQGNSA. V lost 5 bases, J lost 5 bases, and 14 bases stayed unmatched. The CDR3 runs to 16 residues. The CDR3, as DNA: TGTGCCAGCAGCCCCGAGGTGCGAGCGGGAGCGGACGAGCAGTACTTC. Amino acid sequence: CASSPEVRAGADEQYF.

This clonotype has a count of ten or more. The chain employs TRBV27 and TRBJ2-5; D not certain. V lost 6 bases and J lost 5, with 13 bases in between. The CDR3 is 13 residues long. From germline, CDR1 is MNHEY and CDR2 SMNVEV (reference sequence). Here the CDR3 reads CASSLRDRETQYF. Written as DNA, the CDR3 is TGTGCCAGCAGCTTAAGGGATCGCGAGACCCAGTACTTC.

The CDR3 spells CSATGTGGSDTQYF. Here the CDR3 DNA reads TGCAGTGCTACAGGGACAGGGGGCTCTGATACGCAGTATTTT. The chain has TRBV20-1 and TRBJ2-3; TRBD1 agrees at 12 bases. The CDR3 is 14 amino acids. The V segment lost 4 bases and the J segment 6 bases; nucleotides outside the gene matches: 5. Germline CDR1 and CDR2: DFQATT and SNEGSKA (reference sequence).

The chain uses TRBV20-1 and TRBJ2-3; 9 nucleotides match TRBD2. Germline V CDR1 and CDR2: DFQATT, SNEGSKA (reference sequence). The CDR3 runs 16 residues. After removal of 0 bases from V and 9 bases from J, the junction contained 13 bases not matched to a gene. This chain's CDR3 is CSARDRVSGRARTQYF. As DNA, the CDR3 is TGCAGTGCTAGAGACCGGGTTAGCGGGAGAGCTCGGACGCAGTATTTT.

The CDR3 DNA sequence: TGCGCCAGCAGCTTGGCCCGACAGATGTCCGAGCAGTACTTC. Protein: CASSLARQMSEQYF. The chain uses TRBV5-1 and TRBJ2-7; tentative D call: TRBD1 (5 bases). This CDR3 region has 14 residues. V was cut by 0 bases and J by 6 bases, with 13 bases left in between. Germline CDR1 reads SGHRS; CDR2 reads YFSETQ.

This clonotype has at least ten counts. The CDR3 DNA is TGTGCCAGCAGCATACGGCGAGAGACCCAGTACTTC. Amino acid sequence: CASSIRRETQYF. The genes are TRBV28 and TRBJ2-5; D gene unclear. Looked up from germline, CDR1 is MDHEN and CDR2 is SYDVKM. This CDR3 is built from 12 residues. Trimming cost V 6 bases and J 4 bases, with 9 bases left between them.

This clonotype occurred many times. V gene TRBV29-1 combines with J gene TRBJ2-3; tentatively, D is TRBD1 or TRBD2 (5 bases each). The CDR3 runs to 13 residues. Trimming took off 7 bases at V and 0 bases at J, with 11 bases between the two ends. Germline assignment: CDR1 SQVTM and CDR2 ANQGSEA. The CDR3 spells CSATWGSTDTQYF. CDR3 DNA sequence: TGCAGCGCGACCTGGGGGAGCACAGATACGCAGTATTTT.

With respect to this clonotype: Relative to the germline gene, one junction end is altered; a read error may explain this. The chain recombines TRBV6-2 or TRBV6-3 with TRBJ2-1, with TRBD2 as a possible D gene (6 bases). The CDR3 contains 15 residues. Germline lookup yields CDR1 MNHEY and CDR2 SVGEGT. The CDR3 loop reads CASRLRGSSSNEQFF. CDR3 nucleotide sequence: TGTGCCAGCAGACTACGGGGGAGCTCCTCCAATGAGCAGTTCTTC.

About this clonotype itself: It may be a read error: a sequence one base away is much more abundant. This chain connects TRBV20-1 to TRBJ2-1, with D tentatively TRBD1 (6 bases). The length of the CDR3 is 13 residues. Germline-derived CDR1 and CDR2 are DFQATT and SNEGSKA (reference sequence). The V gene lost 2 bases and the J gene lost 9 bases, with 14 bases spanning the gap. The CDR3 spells CSARFPGVGEQFF. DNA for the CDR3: TGCAGTGCTAGATTTCCAGGGGTTGGTGAGCAGTTCTTC.

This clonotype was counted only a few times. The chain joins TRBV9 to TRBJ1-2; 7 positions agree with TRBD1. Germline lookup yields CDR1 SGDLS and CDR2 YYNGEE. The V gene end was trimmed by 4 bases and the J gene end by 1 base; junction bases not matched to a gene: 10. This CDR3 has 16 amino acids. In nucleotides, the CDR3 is TGTGCCAGCAGCAGCAGGGGGGCGGCGGGTAACTATGGCTACACCTTC. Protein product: CASSSRGAAGNYGYTF.

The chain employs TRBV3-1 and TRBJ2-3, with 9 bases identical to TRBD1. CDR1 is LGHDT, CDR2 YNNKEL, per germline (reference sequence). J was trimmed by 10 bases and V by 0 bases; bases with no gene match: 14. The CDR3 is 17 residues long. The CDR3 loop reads CASSQDWDRERRDAQYF. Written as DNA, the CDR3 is TGTGCCAGCAGCCAAGATTGGGACAGGGAAAGGCGGGATGCGCAGTATTTT.

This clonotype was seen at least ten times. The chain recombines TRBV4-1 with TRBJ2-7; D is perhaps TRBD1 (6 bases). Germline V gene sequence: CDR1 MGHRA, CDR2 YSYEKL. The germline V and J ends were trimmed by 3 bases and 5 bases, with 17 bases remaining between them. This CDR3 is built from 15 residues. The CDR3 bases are TGCGCCAGCAGCCATTCCGGGACAAGCAGGAACGAGCAGTACTTC. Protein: CASSHSGTSRNEQYF.